This TCR beta chain was captured by sequencing in a study of blood T cell repertoires in COVID-19. The wider study: Spain, Italy and the United States supplied samples that represented acute and convalescent COVID-19. T cells, B-cell-depleted T cells, or PBMCs supplied cDNA or gDNA.

In the source study's methods: From reference gene primer amplification, estimates of nucleated cell counts were derived. Sequencing used immunoSEQ multiplex PCR; TCRdb keeps in-frame clones, though not all of them. Clone size and the V and J calls come from that table; the DNA yielded D and trimming. The table has a few hundred thousand clones, 70% to 85% seen once; the top ten hold roughly 1.2%. Trimming at V came to 5 bases and at J to 4 bases, leaving 6 bases not matched to a gene. This CDR3 has 13 residues. Germline loops: CDR1 GTSNPN, CDR2 SVGIG (reference sequence). The TCR sequence derives from a human donor with acute or convalescent COVID-19. The donor label of this sample is uncertain. This rearrangement joins TRBV30 to TRBJ2-3, with 7 bases fitting TRBD1. The source material was peripheral blood. The CDR3 region has the DNA TGTGCCTGGGGAAAGGGGACAGCAGATACGCAGTATTTT. This encodes CAWGKGTADTQYF.